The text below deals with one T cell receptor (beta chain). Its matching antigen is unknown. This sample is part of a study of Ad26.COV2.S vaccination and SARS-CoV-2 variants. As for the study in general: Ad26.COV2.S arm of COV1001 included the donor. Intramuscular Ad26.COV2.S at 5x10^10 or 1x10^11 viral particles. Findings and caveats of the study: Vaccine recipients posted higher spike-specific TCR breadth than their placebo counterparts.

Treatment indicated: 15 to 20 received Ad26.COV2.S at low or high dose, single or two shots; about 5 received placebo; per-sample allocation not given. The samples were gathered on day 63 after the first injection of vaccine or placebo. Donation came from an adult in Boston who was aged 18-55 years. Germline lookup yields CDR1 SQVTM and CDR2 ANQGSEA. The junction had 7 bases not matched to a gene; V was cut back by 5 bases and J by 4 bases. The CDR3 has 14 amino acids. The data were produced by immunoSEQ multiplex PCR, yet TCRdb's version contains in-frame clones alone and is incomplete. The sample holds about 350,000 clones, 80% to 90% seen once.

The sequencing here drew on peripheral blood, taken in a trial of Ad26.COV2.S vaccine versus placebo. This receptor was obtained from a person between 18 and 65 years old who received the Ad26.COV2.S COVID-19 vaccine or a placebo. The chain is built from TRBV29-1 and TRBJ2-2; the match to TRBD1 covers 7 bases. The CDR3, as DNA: TGCAGCGTTTCGACAGGGAGCGCCACCGGGGAGCTGTTTTTT. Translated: CSVSTGSATGELFF.